This entry lists 28 T cell receptor beta chains sequenced from one sample in a study of T cells after yellow fever vaccination. MiXCR, run by TCRdb on the 5' RACE reads, gives a single entry per CDR3 protein. The sample includes a few hundred thousand distinct CDR3 sequences, almost 4% seen only once; the top ten take roughly 24%. The sample consisted of PBMCs, taken 5 days after the yellow fever booster vaccination. The receptors stem from a man younger than 30 who received the YFV17D yellow fever vaccine.

The CDR3 region has the DNA TGTGCCAGCAGTCCGGTTAGGCGGAGATCCTACAATGAGCAGTTCTTC. This gives the protein CASSPVRRRSYNEQFF. The V call is TRBV6-1, the J call TRBJ2-1; D is unclear. CDR3 size: 16 residues. V was trimmed by 5 bases and J by 1 base, leaving 15 bases between them. Germline values: CDR1 MNHNS, CDR2 SASEGT.

The gene calls are TRBV28 and TRBJ1-2; 12 bases fit TRBD1. The CDR3 covers 15 residues. With 3 bases clipped from V and 8 bases from J, the junction kept 7 bases outside the gene matches. Germline V lookup: CDR1 MDHEN, CDR2 SYDVKM. Here the CDR3 reads CASSLGGQGAKGYTF. CDR3 DNA sequence: TGTGCCAGCAGTTTGGGGGGACAGGGGGCGAAGGGCTACACCTTC.

This CDR3 reads CASREAWFPYGYTF. CDR3 bases: TGTGCCAGCAGGGAGGCGTGGTTTCCTTATGGCTACACCTTC. The genes are TRBV12-3 or TRBV12-4 and TRBJ1-2; no firm D call. CDR3 size: 14 residues. V lost 6 bases and J 5 bases, leaving 16 bases between the germline ends.

In this sample, this clonotype turned up many times. The V and J genes are TRBV7-9 and TRBJ1-2, with 11 bases matching TRBD1. With V trimmed by 3 bases and J by 5 bases, 11 bases remained unmatched. Germline V gene sequence: CDR1 SEHNR, CDR2 FQNEAQ (reference sequence). The CDR3 runs 17 residues. CDR3 loop: CASSFGQGAYEGYGYTF. The DNA for the CDR3 is TGTGCCAGCAGCTTTGGACAGGGGGCTTATGAGGGTTATGGCTACACCTTC.

On this clonotype: Given a much more abundant clone one base away, this may be a read error. The chain recombines TRBV4-1 with TRBJ1-5; TRBD1 is a possible D gene (5 bases). Trimming removed 0 bases from V and 7 bases from J, with 13 bases in between. Germline V lookup: CDR1 MGHRA, CDR2 YSYEKL. The CDR3 totals 15 residues. The chain's CDR3 is CASSQDPGVVQPQHF. The CDR3 DNA sequence: TGCGCCAGCAGCCAAGATCCGGGGGTGGTCCAGCCCCAGCATTTT.

The chain carries TRBV5-6 and TRBJ2-1, with 9 bases that match TRBD2. CDR3 length: 16 residues. V lost 0 bases to trimming and J lost 1 base; unmatched junction nucleotides: 2. Germline-derived CDR1 and CDR2 are SGHDT and YYEEEE. CDR3 nucleotides: TGTGCCAGCAGCTTGGAGCGGGGGGTATCCTACAATGAGCAGTTCTTC. This sequence encodes CASSLERGVSYNEQFF.

The sample holds many counts of this clonotype. V gene TRBV28 combines with J gene TRBJ2-7; 8 bases match TRBD1. V was pared by 3 bases and J by 5 bases, with 3 bases of the junction left unmatched. CDR1 MDHEN and CDR2 SYDVKM come from the germline V gene. The CDR3 sequence is 13 residues long. In nucleotides, the CDR3 is TGTGCCAGCAGTTTTGACAGGGGCCACGAGCAGTACGTC. Its protein is CASSFDRGHEQYV.

This clonotype has at least ten counts. The CDR3, as DNA: TGCGCCAGTAAACAGGGTGGGCTTTCGAATGAGCAGTTCTTC. Translation: CASKQGGLSNEQFF. The chain recombines TRBV5-1 with TRBJ2-1; perhaps TRBD1 as D (6 bases). CDR1 is SGHRS and CDR2 is YFSETQ in the germline V gene. V was cut by 8 bases and J by 7 bases, with 19 bases left in between. This CDR3 is 14 amino acids long. Drawing the rest from reference TRBV5-1 and TRBJ2-1, the complete variable domain is KAGVTQTPRYLIKTRGQQVTLSCSPISGHRSVSWYQQTPGQGLQFLFEYFSETQRNKGNFPGRFSGRQFSNSRSEMNVSTLELGDSALYLCASKQGGLSNEQFFGPGTRLTVL.

The J gene is TRBJ2-1, the V gene TRBV27; D perhaps matches TRBD2 (5 bases). The ends were cut back, 2 bases at V and 9 bases at J, with 14 bases in the middle. Per germline, CDR1 MNHEY and CDR2 SMNVEV (reference sequence). The CDR3 runs to 14 residues. The CDR3 sequence: CASSLKEVWGEQFF. In DNA, the CDR3 is TGTGCCAGCAGTTTAAAGGAGGTGTGGGGTGAGCAGTTCTTC.

This clonotype has only a few counts. J is TRBJ2-7 and V is TRBV4-3, with TRBD1 matching over 7 bases. Germline CDR1 is LGHNA and CDR2 is YSLEER. This CDR3 is built from 17 residues. V trimming: 1 base; J trimming: 6 bases; junction bases outside the gene matches: 15. CDR3 sequence (DNA): TGCGCCAGCAGCCAAGTCACTCGGGCAGGGGGTCGAGGCGAGCAGTACTTC. This sequence encodes CASSQVTRAGGRGEQYF.

This clonotype was seen ten or more times. The chain links TRBV20-1 to TRBJ2-3; 10 nucleotides agree with TRBD2. Trimming removed 2 bases from V and 0 bases from J; junction bases left unmatched: 5. Germline V gene lookup returns CDR1 DFQATT and CDR2 SNEGSKA (reference sequence). The CDR3 extends over 16 amino acids. The CDR3 DNA reads TGCAGTGCTAGACTAGCGGGGGATCTTAGCACAGATACGCAGTATTTT. Its protein is CSARLAGDLSTDTQYF.

This clonotype has just a few counts. This sequence joins TRBV2 and TRBJ2-6; tentative D call: TRBD1 (5 bases). The CDR3 totals 11 residues. The germline CDR1 and CDR2 sequences are SNHLY and FYNNEI. The V end lost 9 bases, the J end lost 14 bases, and 14 bases lay between the germline ends. DNA of the CDR3: TGTGCCAGTAGGGGTCAGGTAATCCTGACTTTC. This gives the protein CASRGQVILTF.

The V gene is TRBV5-4, the J gene TRBJ2-5, with TRBD2 matching 11 bases. V lost 0 bases and J lost 5; bases outside the gene matches: 12. Germline V gene data show CDR1 as SGHNT and CDR2 as YYREEE (reference sequence). This CDR3 contains 18 residues. DNA of the CDR3: TGTGCCAGCAGCTTGGGACTAGCGGGGCCCCGGGTCAGGGAGACCCAGTACTTC. Its translation: CASSLGLAGPRVRETQYF.

This clonotype was detected only a few times. Germline is not matched at one junction end, which may reflect a read error. The rearrangement links TRBV7-7 to TRBJ1-1, with D unclear. CDR1 and CDR2 from the germline V gene are SSHAT and FNYEAQ (reference sequence). The CDR3 runs 13 residues. For the CDR3, the DNA is TGTGCTAGCAGCCGAAATTTGCAGGCAGAAGCTTTCTTT. It specifies CASSRNLQAEAFF.

V and J are TRBV7-3 and TRBJ2-2; TRBD2 is a possible D gene (5 bases). Trimming cost V 5 bases and J 4 bases, with 17 bases left between them. The CDR3 loop spans 16 amino acids. Germline-derived CDR1 and CDR2 are SGHTA and FQGTGA. CDR3 loop: CASSRLGGESTGELFF. DNA of the CDR3: TGTGCCAGCAGCCGCCTCGGTGGGGAGTCCACCGGGGAGCTGTTTTTT.

This clonotype was seen many times. V and J are TRBV5-4 and TRBJ2-3; 9 nucleotides match TRBD1. V lost 4 bases to trimming and J lost 2 bases; unmatched junction nucleotides: 5. The CDR3 has 15 amino acids. Germline values: CDR1 SGHNT, CDR2 YYREEE (reference sequence). This CDR3 is CASSTWTGATDTQYF. For the CDR3, the DNA is TGTGCCAGCAGCACCTGGACAGGGGCCACAGATACGCAGTATTTT.

This chain uses TRBV7-9 with TRBJ2-7; D is ambiguous. V dropped 0 bases and J dropped 6 bases, with 9 bases sitting between them. The CDR3 runs to 13 residues. The germline CDR1 and CDR2 sequences are SEHNR and FQNEAQ (reference sequence). In DNA form, the CDR3 reads TGTGCCAGCAGCTTAGCGCCCAAGAGCGAGCAGTACGTC. It specifies CASSLAPKSEQYV.

The chain combines TRBV6-5 with TRBJ1-2; possible D gene TRBD1, 6 bases. Trimming removed 4 bases at V and 5 bases at J, with 20 bases between. The germline gives CDR1 MNHEY, CDR2 SVGAGI. The length of the CDR3 is 16 residues. CDR3 residues: CASSSPGGHFRYGYTF. The CDR3 DNA reads TGTGCCAGCAGTTCGCCGGGGGGGCACTTTAGGTATGGCTACACCTTC.

The rearrangement uses TRBV20-1 and TRBJ2-7; D not certain. CDR3 size: 14 residues. Germline V gene lookup returns CDR1 DFQATT and CDR2 SNEGSKA (reference sequence). Between the trimmed V and J ends, which lost 0 bases and 3 bases, there was a span of 12 bases. The CDR3 spells CSARDATSRYEQYF. DNA for the CDR3: TGCAGTGCTAGAGACGCGACAAGCCGCTACGAGCAGTACTTC.

The chain is built from TRBV19 and TRBJ2-3; no reliable D call. The CDR3 totals 17 residues. Germline V gives CDR1 LNHDA, CDR2 SQIVND (reference sequence). V was clipped by 4 bases and J by 0 bases, with 17 bases between them. CDR3 nucleotide sequence: TGTGCCAGTAGTAGGCCGGCAGGCTCGCCTAGCACAGATACGCAGTATTTT. This gives the protein CASSRPAGSPSTDTQYF.

In its sample, this clonotype was seen a few times. The chain is built from TRBV5-1 and TRBJ2-3, with D perhaps being TRBD1 or TRBD2 (5 bases each). V lost 3 bases, J lost 0 bases, and 11 bases lay in between. Germline V gene data show CDR1 as SGHRS and CDR2 as YFSETQ. The CDR3 runs 15 residues. Written as DNA, the CDR3 is TGCGCCAGCAGCTGGGGGACGTCTAGCACAGATACGCAGTATTTT. Encoded protein: CASSWGTSSTDTQYF.

This clonotype was picked up a small number of times. The chain is built from TRBV6-5 and TRBJ2-5; 10 nucleotides align to TRBD2. The ends lost 11 bases at V and 1 base at J; junction bases unmatched: 10. The V gene's germline CDR1 is MNHEY and CDR2 SVGAGI. CDR3 size: 15 residues. CDR3 nucleotide sequence: TGTGCCGTGCGGGGTAGCGGGGGGACCCAAGAGACCCAGTACTTC. Translation: CAVRGSGGTQETQYF.

This clonotype was counted many times. The rearrangement uses TRBV20-1 and TRBJ1-2, with D unresolved. The V end was cut by 4 bases, the J end by 0 bases, with 12 bases between. The CDR3 consists of 14 residues. Germline V gene sequence: CDR1 DFQATT, CDR2 SNEGSKA (reference sequence). The CDR3 sequence is CSAKEHGANYGYTF. The CDR3, as DNA: TGCAGTGCTAAAGAGCACGGGGCTAACTATGGCTACACCTTC.

The rearrangement joins TRBV5-5 to TRBJ1-5; a possible D gene is TRBD1 (6 bases). The CDR3 has 14 residues. CDR1 and CDR2 from the germline V gene are SGHKS and YYEKEE (reference sequence). Trimming pared 5 bases from V and 5 bases from J, leaving 14 bases between. The CDR3 protein is CASRGGGLDQPQHF. Written as DNA, the CDR3 is TGTGCCAGCAGAGGGGGGGGGTTGGATCAGCCCCAGCATTTT.

The table lists this clonotype with a few counts. V usage is TRBV5-1 and J usage is TRBJ1-2; D is perhaps TRBD1 (5 bases). Germline V gene data show CDR1 as SGHRS and CDR2 as YFSETQ. The CDR3 covers 14 residues. V lost 7 bases and J 4 bases, leaving 17 bases between the germline ends. CDR3 region: CASRPRGGTYGYTF. The CDR3, as DNA: TGCGCCAGCCGCCCCCGGGGAGGGACCTATGGCTACACCTTC.

This chain links TRBV19 with TRBJ1-5, with D tentatively TRBD1 (5 bases). Deletions cut 5 bases from V and 5 bases from J, with 19 bases between. This CDR3 spans 16 amino acids. CDR1 LNHDA and CDR2 SQIVND come from the germline V gene (reference sequence). The DNA for the CDR3 is TGTGCCAGTAGTCCAACCGACCGTGGGGGACATCAGCCCCAGCATTTT. Encoded protein: CASSPTDRGGHQPQHF.

This clonotype was seen a handful of times. This rearrangement joins TRBV7-9 to TRBJ2-4; D perhaps matches TRBD1 (5 bases). CDR1 and CDR2 from the germline V gene are SEHNR and FQNEAQ (reference sequence). CDR3 length equals 12 residues. Trimming shortened V by 5 bases and J by 9 bases, and 11 bases separated the two germline ends. The CDR3 loop reads CASSPGSSIQYF. For the CDR3, the DNA is TGTGCCAGCAGCCCAGGGTCGAGCATTCAGTACTTC.

At least ten counts were recorded for this clonotype. V usage is TRBV6-6 and J usage is TRBJ1-2; D gene ambiguous. This CDR3 is 13 amino acids long. The V gene's germline CDR1 is MNHNY and CDR2 SVGAGI (reference sequence). V shed 4 bases and J shed 7 bases, with 13 bases lying between them. The CDR3 DNA sequence: TGTGCCAGCAGTTTTGGGGAAGGGTTTGGCTACACCTTC. This sequence encodes CASSFGEGFGYTF.